A single sample is the source of the 7 T cell receptor beta chains below, sequenced in a study of blood T cell repertoires in COVID-19. Produced via immunoSEQ multiplex PCR; TCRdb's table is partial and in-frame only. The sample has about 330,000 clones; roughly 83% are singletons. The source material was peripheral blood. The origin of the receptors is a woman in her forties or fifties with acute or convalescent COVID-19.

This clone showed up just once. V gene TRBV20-1 combines with J gene TRBJ2-4; 14 bases fit TRBD2. The CDR3 length is 15 residues. Germline V CDR1 and CDR2: DFQATT, SNEGSKA (reference sequence). V lost 3 bases to trimming and J lost 8 bases; unmatched junction nucleotides: 6. The DNA of the CDR3 is TGCAGTGCTAGTAGGGGACTAGCGGGAGTACACATTCAGTACTTC. Protein: CSASRGLAGVHIQYF.

Only one count was recorded for this clone. The chain joins TRBV7-2 to TRBJ2-2, with unresolved D. The CDR3 covers 13 residues. From germline, CDR1 is SGHTA and CDR2 FQGNSA. V was trimmed by 0 bases and J by 4 bases, leaving 3 bases between them. The CDR3 reads CASSLARTGELFF. CDR3 coding DNA: TGTGCCAGCAGCTTAGCGCGCACCGGGGAGCTGTTTTTT.

The chain links TRBV27 to TRBJ1-6, with 8 bases fitting TRBD1. The CDR3 sequence is 13 residues long. The V gene's germline CDR1 is MNHEY and CDR2 SMNVEV (reference sequence). J was trimmed by 8 bases and V by 7 bases; bases with no gene match: 4. DNA of the CDR3: TGTGCCAGCAAAACAGGGGGATATTCACCCCTCCACTTT. Its translation is CASKTGGYSPLHF.

V usage is TRBV7-2 and J usage is TRBJ2-1, with TRBD2 matching 8 bases. Germline V gives CDR1 SGHTA, CDR2 FQGNSA. The junction had 8 bases not matched to a gene; V was cut back by 6 bases and J by 4 bases. CDR3 size: 15 residues. CDR3 amino acids: CASRSAGGQYNEQFF. Written as DNA, the CDR3 is TGTGCCAGCAGATCCGCGGGAGGACAGTACAATGAGCAGTTCTTC.

This chain joins TRBV7-9 and TRBJ1-1, with D perhaps TRBD1 (6 bases). The V and J ends lost 4 bases and 1 base respectively, with 13 bases between them. The germline V gene has CDR1 SEHNR and CDR2 FQNEAQ (reference sequence). The CDR3 runs to 15 residues. The CDR3 bases are TGTGCCAGCAGCTATACAGGGTCTAAGAACACTGAAGCTTTCTTT. This gives the protein CASSYTGSKNTEAFF.

The V gene is TRBV18, the J gene TRBJ2-5; D remains ambiguous. This CDR3 region has 15 residues. Trimming took off 5 bases at V and 2 bases at J, with 15 bases between the two ends. CDR1 and CDR2 from the germline V gene are KGHSH and LQKENI. The CDR3 here is CASSEVARSQETQYF. The CDR3 DNA reads as TGTGCCAGCTCAGAGGTCGCGAGGTCTCAAGAGACCCAGTACTTC.

The V gene is TRBV7-2, the J gene TRBJ1-5; no reliable D call. CDR3 size: 13 residues. Trimming cost V 3 bases and J 6 bases, with 9 bases left between them. Germline V lookup: CDR1 SGHTA, CDR2 FQGNSA. CDR3 bases: TGTGCCAGCAGCTTTGGTCATAGTCAGCCCCAGCATTTT. Encoded protein: CASSFGHSQPQHF.